This T cell receptor beta chain derives from a study of T cells after yellow fever vaccination. Trimming took 2 bases from V and 3 from J, leaving 14 bases between them. The CDR3 sequence is 15 residues long. Germline V gives CDR1 MNHEY, CDR2 SVGAGI. They built TCR cDNA with 5'RACE template switching, a step that put in a universal primer site and UMIs. In TCRdb, the 5' RACE reads were re-called with MiXCR into one record per CDR3 protein. The sample includes hundreds of thousands of distinct CDR3 sequences, 10% to 15% seen only once; the top ten take under 15%. This clonotype was seen a handful of times.

The receptor's source is a man aged 25-45 years who received the YFV17D yellow fever vaccine. The source material was PBMCs, sampled on the day of the yellow fever booster vaccination. The genes are TRBV6-5 and TRBJ2-7; possibly TRBD1 or TRBD2 for D (6 bases each). CDR3 sequence (DNA): TGTGCCAGCAGTTACGTAGGGGGGTACGACTACGAGCAGTACTTC. It encodes CASSYVGGYDYEQYF.